This entry features one TCR beta chain sequence. The sample is drawn from a study of control samples from healthy donors and cancer patients. The table came from immunoSEQ multiplex PCR; TCRdb's copy has only in-frame clones and leaves some out. The repertoire includes about 150,000 clones, almost 90% of them detected once, and roughly 1.7% sits in the top ten. Germline CDR1 SGDLS, CDR2 YYNGEE. This CDR3 is built from 15 residues. V lost 4 bases, J lost 10 bases, and 10 bases stayed unmatched. The chain is built from TRBV9 and TRBJ2-1; TRBD2 matches at 11 bases. Sequencing was done on a sample of blood. This sequence originates from a man aged 18 to 30 in good health. The CDR3 here is CASSPSSGGFFEQFF. CDR3 in DNA: TGTGCCAGCAGCCCCTCTAGCGGGGGGTTCTTCGAGCAGTTCTTC.